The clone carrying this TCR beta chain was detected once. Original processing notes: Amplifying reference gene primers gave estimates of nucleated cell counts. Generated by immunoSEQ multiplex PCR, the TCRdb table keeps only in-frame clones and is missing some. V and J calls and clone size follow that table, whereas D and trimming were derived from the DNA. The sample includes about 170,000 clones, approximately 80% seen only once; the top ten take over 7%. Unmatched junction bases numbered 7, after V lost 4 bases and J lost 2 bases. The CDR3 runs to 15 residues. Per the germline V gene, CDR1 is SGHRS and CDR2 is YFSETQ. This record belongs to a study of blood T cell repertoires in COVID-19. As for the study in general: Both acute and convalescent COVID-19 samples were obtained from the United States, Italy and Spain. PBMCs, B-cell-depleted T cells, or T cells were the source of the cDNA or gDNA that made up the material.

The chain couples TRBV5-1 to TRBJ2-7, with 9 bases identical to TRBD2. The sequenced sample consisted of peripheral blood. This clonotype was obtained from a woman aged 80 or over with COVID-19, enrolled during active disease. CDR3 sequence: CASSALAGGPYEQYF. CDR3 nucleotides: TGCGCCAGCAGCGCGCTTGCGGGAGGGCCCTACGAGCAGTACTTC.